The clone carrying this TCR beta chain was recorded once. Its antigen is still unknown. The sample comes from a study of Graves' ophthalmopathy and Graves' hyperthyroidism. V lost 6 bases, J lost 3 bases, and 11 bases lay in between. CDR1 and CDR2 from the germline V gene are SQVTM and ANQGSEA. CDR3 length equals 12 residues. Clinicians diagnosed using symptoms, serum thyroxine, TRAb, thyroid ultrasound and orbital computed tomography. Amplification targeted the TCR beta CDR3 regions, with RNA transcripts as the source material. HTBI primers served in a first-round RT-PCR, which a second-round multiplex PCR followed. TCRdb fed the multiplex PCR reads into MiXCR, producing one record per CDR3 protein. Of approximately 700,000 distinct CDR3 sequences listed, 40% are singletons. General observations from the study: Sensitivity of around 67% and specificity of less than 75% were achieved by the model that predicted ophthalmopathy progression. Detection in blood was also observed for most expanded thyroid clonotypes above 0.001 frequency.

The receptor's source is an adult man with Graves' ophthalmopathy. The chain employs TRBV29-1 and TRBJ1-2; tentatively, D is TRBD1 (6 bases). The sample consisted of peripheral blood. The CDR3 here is CSVKRQDYGYTF. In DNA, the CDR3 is TGCAGCGTAAAGAGACAGGACTATGGCTACACCTTC. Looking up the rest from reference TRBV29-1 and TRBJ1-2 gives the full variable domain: SAVISQKPSRDICQRGTSLTIQCQVDSQVTMMFWYRQQPGQSLTLIATANQGSEATYESGFVIDKFPISRPNLTFSTLTVSNMSPEDSSIYLCSVKRQDYGYTFGSGTRLTVV.